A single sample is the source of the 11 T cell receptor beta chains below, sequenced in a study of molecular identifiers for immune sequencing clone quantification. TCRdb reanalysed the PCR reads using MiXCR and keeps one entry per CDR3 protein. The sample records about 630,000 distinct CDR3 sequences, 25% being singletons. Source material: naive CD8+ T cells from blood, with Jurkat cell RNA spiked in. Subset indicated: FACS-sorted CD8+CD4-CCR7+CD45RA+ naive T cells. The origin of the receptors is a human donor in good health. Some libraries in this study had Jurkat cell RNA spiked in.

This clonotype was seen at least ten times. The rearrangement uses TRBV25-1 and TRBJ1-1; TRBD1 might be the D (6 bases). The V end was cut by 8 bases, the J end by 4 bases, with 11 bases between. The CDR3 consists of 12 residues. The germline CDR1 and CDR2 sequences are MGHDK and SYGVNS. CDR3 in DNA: TGTGCCAGCGGGGGCATTGGCACTGAAGCTTTCTTT. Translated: CASGGIGTEAFF.

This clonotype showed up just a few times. This chain's CDR3 is CASSPSLPGSYNEQFF. CDR3 coding DNA: TGTGCCAGCAGCCCCTCATTACCAGGGTCCTACAATGAGCAGTTCTTC. J is TRBJ2-1 and V is TRBV14, with a tentative D call TRBD1 (5 bases). In germline, CDR1 is SGHDN, CDR2 FVKESK. CDR3 size: 16 residues. Trimming shortened V by 4 bases and J by 1 base, and 14 bases separated the two germline ends.

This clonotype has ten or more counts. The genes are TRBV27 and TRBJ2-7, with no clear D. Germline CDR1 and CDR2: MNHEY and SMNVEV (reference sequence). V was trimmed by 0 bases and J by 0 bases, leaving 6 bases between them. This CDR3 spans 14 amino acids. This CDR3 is CASSLSGLSYEQYF. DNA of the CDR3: TGTGCCAGCAGTTTATCAGGTCTCTCCTACGAGCAGTACTTC.

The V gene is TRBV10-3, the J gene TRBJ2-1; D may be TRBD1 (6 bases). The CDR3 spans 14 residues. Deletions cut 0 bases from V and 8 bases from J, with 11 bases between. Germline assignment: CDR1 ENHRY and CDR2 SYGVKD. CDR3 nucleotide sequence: TGTGCCATCAGTGAGTCGGGGGCCAGGTATGAGCAGTTCTTC. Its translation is CAISESGARYEQFF.

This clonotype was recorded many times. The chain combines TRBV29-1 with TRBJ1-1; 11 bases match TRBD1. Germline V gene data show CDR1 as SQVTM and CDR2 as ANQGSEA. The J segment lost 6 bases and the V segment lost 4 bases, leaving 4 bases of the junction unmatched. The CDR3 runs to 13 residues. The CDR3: CSVGDRGDPEAFF. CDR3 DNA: TGCAGCGTTGGGGACAGGGGGGACCCTGAAGCTTTCTTT.

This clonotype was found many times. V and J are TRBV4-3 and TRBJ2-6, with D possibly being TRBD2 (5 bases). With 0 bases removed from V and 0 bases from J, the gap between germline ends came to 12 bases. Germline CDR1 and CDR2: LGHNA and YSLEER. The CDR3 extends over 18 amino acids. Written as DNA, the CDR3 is TGCGCCAGCAGCCAAGACACTTCGGGGAACTCTGGGGCCAACGTCCTGACTTTC. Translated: CASSQDTSGNSGANVLTF.

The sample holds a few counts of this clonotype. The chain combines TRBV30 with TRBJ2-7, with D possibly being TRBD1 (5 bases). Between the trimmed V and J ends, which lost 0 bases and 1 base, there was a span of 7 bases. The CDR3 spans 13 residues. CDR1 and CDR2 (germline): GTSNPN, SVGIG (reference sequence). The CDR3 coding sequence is TGTGCCTGGAGTGTAGGGGCTTCCTACGAGCAGTACTTC. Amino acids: CAWSVGASYEQYF.

Here the CDR3 reads CASSSNREVTEAFF. Here the CDR3 DNA reads TGTGCCAGCAGCTCGAACCGGGAAGTCACTGAAGCTTTCTTT. The V gene is TRBV7-9, the J gene TRBJ1-1, with no clear D. Trimming pared 4 bases from V and 4 bases from J, leaving 13 bases between. Germline V lookup: CDR1 SEHNR, CDR2 FQNEAQ (reference sequence). The CDR3 length is 14 residues. The variable domain in full, with the rest retrieved from reference TRBV7-9 and TRBJ1-1, is DTGVSQNPRHKITKRGQNVTFRCDPISEHNRLYWYRQTLGQGPEFLTYFQNEAQLEKSRLLSDRFSAERPKGSFSTLEIQRTEQGDSAMYLCASSSNREVTEAFFGQGTRLTVV.

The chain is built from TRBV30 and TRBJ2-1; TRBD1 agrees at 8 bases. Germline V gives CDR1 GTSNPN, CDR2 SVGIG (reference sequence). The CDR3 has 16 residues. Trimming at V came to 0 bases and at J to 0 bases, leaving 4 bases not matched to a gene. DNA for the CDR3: TGTGCCTGGAGTGTAGGTGGACAGGGCTCCTACAATGAGCAGTTCTTC. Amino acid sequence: CAWSVGGQGSYNEQFF.

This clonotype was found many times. The CDR3 loop reads CASSTRTTSYNEQFF. The CDR3 DNA sequence: TGTGCCAGCAGCACGCGGACAACTAGCTACAATGAGCAGTTCTTC. The chain is built from TRBV7-2 and TRBJ2-1; D might be TRBD1 or TRBD2, each matching 5 bases. V lost 5 bases and J lost 3, with 14 bases in between. Germline-derived CDR1 and CDR2 are SGHTA and FQGNSA. There are 15 residues in the CDR3.

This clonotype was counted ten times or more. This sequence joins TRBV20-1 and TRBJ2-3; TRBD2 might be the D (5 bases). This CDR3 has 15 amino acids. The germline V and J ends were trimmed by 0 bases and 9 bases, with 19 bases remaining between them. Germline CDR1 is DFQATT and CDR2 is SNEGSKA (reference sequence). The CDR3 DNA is TGCAGTGCTAGAGATTATTTTGGGGATAGGAGGACGCAGTATTTT. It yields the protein CSARDYFGDRRTQYF.